A selection of T cell receptor beta chains follows, all from one sample in a study of blood T cell repertoires in COVID-19. Here immunoSEQ multiplex PCR was the method, and the copy in TCRdb shows in-frame clones only, minus some. The sample holds over 65,000 clones, over 70% seen once. Sequencing input: peripheral blood. These TCRs come from a woman aged 40 to 55 with active or convalescent COVID-19. Each CDR3 is given with its conserved first and last residue. A D gene is named only where the DNA matches it firmly. Some rows mark clone size as missing; the rest say once, few, many or name a class of expanded clone.

j_call: TRBJ1-6; clone_size: .; v_call: TRBV3-1/TRBV3-2; d_call: TRBD1; cdr3_nt: TGTGCCAGCAGCCAAGATTGGACAGGGAGGACTTCACCCCTCCACTTT; cdr3_aa: CASSQDWTGRTSPLHF
j_call: TRBJ2-1; clone_size: .; v_call: TRBV19; d_call: TRBD2; cdr3_nt: TGTGCCAGTAGTATAGACCTAGCGGGGGGGAAGTTCTTC; cdr3_aa: CASSIDLAGGKFF
j_call: TRBJ1-3; clone_size: .; v_call: TRBV10-3; d_call: TRBD1; cdr3_nt: TGTGCCATCAGTTTGAGACAGGGCGGAAACACCATATATTTT; cdr3_aa: CAISLRQGGNTIYF
j_call: TRBJ1-1; clone_size: .; v_call: TRBV9; d_call: .; cdr3_nt: TGTGCCAGCAGCACAGGACAGTTTTTGAACACTGAAGCTTTCTTT; cdr3_aa: CASSTGQFLNTEAFF
j_call: TRBJ1-1; clone_size: .; v_call: TRBV5-1; d_call: .; cdr3_nt: TGCGCCAGCAGCTTGGTGGACGGTTTTCGACAGGTTGAAGCTTTCTTT; cdr3_aa: CASSLVDGFRQVEAFF
j_call: TRBJ1-4; clone_size: .; v_call: TRBV5-8; d_call: TRBD1; cdr3_nt: TGTGCCAGCAGCGGCTGGGGACAGGGAAGGGAAAAACTGTTTTTT; cdr3_aa: CASSGWGQGREKLFF
j_call: TRBJ2-7; clone_size: .; v_call: TRBV5-1; d_call: TRBD2; cdr3_nt: TGCGCCAGCAGCCCCCTAACGGGAGGGACCTACGAGCAGTACTTC; cdr3_aa: CASSPLTGGTYEQYF
j_call: TRBJ1-6; clone_size: .; v_call: TRBV6-2/TRBV6-3; d_call: .; cdr3_nt: TGTGCCAGCAGTTACTCGTGGGAGTCACCCCTCCACTTT; cdr3_aa: CASSYSWESPLHF
j_call: TRBJ2-3; clone_size: few; v_call: TRBV5-1; d_call: TRBD2; cdr3_nt: TGCGCCAGTACTGAATCCCTAGCGGGAGAAGGTACGCAGTATTTT; cdr3_aa: CASTESLAGEGTQYF
j_call: TRBJ1-6; clone_size: .; v_call: TRBV4-3; d_call: .; cdr3_nt: TGCGCCAGCAGCCAAGGGGCTCTGGGTGATAATTCACCCCTCCACTTT; cdr3_aa: CASSQGALGDNSPLHF
j_call: TRBJ1-6; clone_size: .; v_call: TRBV6-1; d_call: TRBD1; cdr3_nt: TGTGCCAGCAGTGAAGCGACAGGGCCGAGTTCACCCCTCCACTTT; cdr3_aa: CASSEATGPSSPLHF
j_call: TRBJ2-7; clone_size: once; v_call: TRBV11-2; d_call: .; cdr3_nt: TGTGCCAGCAGCGGATTCAGGAAACCCTACGAGCAGTACTTC; cdr3_aa: CASSGFRKPYEQYF
j_call: TRBJ1-1; clone_size: .; v_call: TRBV7-2; d_call: TRBD1; cdr3_nt: TGTGCCAGCAGCTTAGGGGGGGACAGGGTGGCTTTCTTT; cdr3_aa: CASSLGGDRVAFF
j_call: TRBJ2-7; clone_size: .; v_call: TRBV6-5; d_call: TRBD2; cdr3_nt: TGTGCCAGCACTACCGGGACTAGGGTATACGAGCAGTACTTC; cdr3_aa: CASTTGTRVYEQYF
j_call: TRBJ2-1; clone_size: .; v_call: TRBV4-2; d_call: .; cdr3_nt: TGTGCCAGCAGCCAAGGACTATCCGCCTCCTCGTTTGAGCAGTTCTTC; cdr3_aa: CASSQGLSASSFEQFF
j_call: TRBJ2-7; clone_size: few; v_call: TRBV20-1; d_call: .; cdr3_nt: TGCAGTGCTCGTGAGACTAGGGGCTACGGTGAGCAGTACTTC; cdr3_aa: CSARETRGYGEQYF
j_call: TRBJ2-1; clone_size: few; v_call: TRBV25-1; d_call: TRBD2; cdr3_nt: TGTGCCAGCAGTGAAGTTGGGAGGGAACGGGGTGAGCAGTTCTTC; cdr3_aa: CASSEVGRERGEQFF
j_call: TRBJ2-1; clone_size: .; v_call: TRBV4-2; d_call: .; cdr3_nt: TGTGCCAGCAGCCTTTCTAGTAGCTCCTACAATGAGCAGTTCTTC; cdr3_aa: CASSLSSSSYNEQFF
j_call: TRBJ1-4; clone_size: .; v_call: TRBV28; d_call: .; cdr3_nt: TGTGCCAGCAGTTCGCTTGGAGGGCCAACTAATGAAAAACTGTTTTTT; cdr3_aa: CASSSLGGPTNEKLFF
j_call: TRBJ2-6; clone_size: .; v_call: TRBV14; d_call: .; cdr3_nt: TGTGCCAGCAGCCAAGCCCTCTCTGGGGCCAACGTCCTGACTTTC; cdr3_aa: CASSQALSGANVLTF
j_call: TRBJ2-3; clone_size: .; v_call: TRBV6-2/TRBV6-3; d_call: TRBD2; cdr3_nt: TGTGCCAGCAGTTACTCGAGGACTAGCGAATACACAGATACGCAGTATTTT; cdr3_aa: CASSYSRTSEYTDTQYF
j_call: TRBJ1-2; clone_size: once; v_call: TRBV28; d_call: TRBD1; cdr3_nt: TGTGCCAGCCTGCCGGGGACAGGGGTGTATGGCTACACCTTC; cdr3_aa: CASLPGTGVYGYTF
j_call: TRBJ2-5; clone_size: .; v_call: TRBV5-6; d_call: .; cdr3_nt: TGTGCCAGCAGCTACTGGGGGCGGGAGACCCAGTACTTC; cdr3_aa: CASSYWGRETQYF
j_call: TRBJ2-5; clone_size: .; v_call: TRBV29-1; d_call: TRBD2; cdr3_nt: TGCAGCGTCCCTGGGGAGCGGGGGTTCCAAGAGACCCAGTACTTC; cdr3_aa: CSVPGERGFQETQYF
j_call: TRBJ2-2; clone_size: once; v_call: TRBV9; d_call: .; cdr3_nt: TGTGCCAGCAGCGTAAGACGGGGCACCGGGGAGCTGTTTTTT; cdr3_aa: CASSVRRGTGELFF
j_call: TRBJ2-2; clone_size: .; v_call: TRBV3-1/TRBV3-2; d_call: TRBD2; cdr3_nt: TGTGCCAGCAGCCACAGGACTAGCGGAGTAACCGGGGAGCTGTTTTTT; cdr3_aa: CASSHRTSGVTGELFF
j_call: TRBJ2-3; clone_size: .; v_call: TRBV18; d_call: .; cdr3_nt: TGTGCCAGCTCACGAAACCGGGACACCACAGATACGCAGTATTTT; cdr3_aa: CASSRNRDTTDTQYF
j_call: TRBJ2-4; clone_size: .; v_call: TRBV30; d_call: .; cdr3_nt: TGTGCCTGGAGTTCAGTCCTAGCCAAAAACATTCAGTACTTC; cdr3_aa: CAWSSVLAKNIQYF
j_call: TRBJ2-3; clone_size: .; v_call: TRBV27; d_call: .; cdr3_nt: TGTGCCAGCAGTTTATTTAGGACAGTCACAGATACGCAGTATTTT; cdr3_aa: CASSLFRTVTDTQYF
j_call: TRBJ2-1; clone_size: few; v_call: TRBV7-2; d_call: .; cdr3_nt: TGTGCCAGCAGCTTAGAGGCAGGGGAGCACAATGAGCAGTTCTTC; cdr3_aa: CASSLEAGEHNEQFF
j_call: TRBJ2-5; clone_size: .; v_call: TRBV7-9; d_call: TRBD2; cdr3_nt: TGTGCCAGCAGCTTTTTCCCGCGGACTAGCGGGACGAACCAAGAGACCCAGTACTTC; cdr3_aa: CASSFFPRTSGTNQETQYF
j_call: TRBJ1-1; clone_size: .; v_call: TRBV7-2; d_call: .; cdr3_nt: TGTGCCAGCAGCGCTAGGAGTGAAGCTTTCTTT; cdr3_aa: CASSARSEAFF
j_call: TRBJ2-7; clone_size: many; v_call: TRBV27; d_call: .; cdr3_nt: TGTGCCAGCAGTCCCGCTAAGTTCGGCTACGAGCAGTACTTC; cdr3_aa: CASSPAKFGYEQYF
j_call: TRBJ2-7; clone_size: .; v_call: TRBV7-7; d_call: .; cdr3_nt: TGTGCTAGCAGCCTGGGCAGGGAGGAAAGGCAGTACTTC; cdr3_aa: CASSLGREERQYF
j_call: TRBJ1-1; clone_size: few; v_call: TRBV18; d_call: .; cdr3_nt: TGTGCCAGCTCACCCGGGGGGGTGAACACTGAAGCTTTCTTT; cdr3_aa: CASSPGGVNTEAFF
j_call: TRBJ2-5; clone_size: .; v_call: TRBV7-2; d_call: TRBD2; cdr3_nt: TGTGCCAGCAGCTTTACGACTAGCGGGTCCCTCACACAAGAGACCCAGTACTTC; cdr3_aa: CASSFTTSGSLTQETQYF
j_call: TRBJ1-1; clone_size: .; v_call: TRBV28; d_call: .; cdr3_nt: TGTGCCAGCAGGATACAGGTTATGAACACTGAAGCTTTCTTT; cdr3_aa: CASRIQVMNTEAFF
j_call: TRBJ2-7; clone_size: .; v_call: TRBV29-1; d_call: TRBD2; cdr3_nt: TGCAGCGTTGAGGGCGGGAGGACCCACGAGCAGTACTTC; cdr3_aa: CSVEGGRTHEQYF
j_call: TRBJ2-1; clone_size: .; v_call: TRBV9; d_call: .; cdr3_nt: TGTGCCAGCAGCGTTTTATGGGGGGATGAGCAGTTCTTC; cdr3_aa: CASSVLWGDEQFF
j_call: TRBJ2-3; clone_size: few; v_call: TRBV6-5; d_call: TRBD2; cdr3_nt: TGTGCCAGCACCTCGAGCGGGGGGGCCGCAGATACGCAGTATTTT; cdr3_aa: CASTSSGGAADTQYF
j_call: TRBJ1-2; clone_size: .; v_call: TRBV28; d_call: .; cdr3_nt: TGTGCCAGCAGCGAGGGACAAGACTATGGCTACACCTTC; cdr3_aa: CASSEGQDYGYTF
j_call: TRBJ2-1; clone_size: once; v_call: TRBV6-2/TRBV6-3; d_call: TRBD2; cdr3_nt: TGTGCCAGCAGCTTAGCGGGATCTTGGCCCAATGAGCAGTTCTTC; cdr3_aa: CASSLAGSWPNEQFF
j_call: TRBJ1-5; clone_size: .; v_call: TRBV11-2; d_call: .; cdr3_nt: TGTGCCAGCAGCTTGCAAGGGGGTCAGCCCCAGCATTTT; cdr3_aa: CASSLQGGQPQHF
j_call: TRBJ2-5; clone_size: .; v_call: TRBV12-3/TRBV12-4; d_call: .; cdr3_nt: TGTGCCAGCAGTCCCGGAGGGGTTAGCTGGTACTTC; cdr3_aa: CASSPGGVSWYF
j_call: TRBJ1-6; clone_size: .; v_call: TRBV28; d_call: .; cdr3_nt: TGTGCCAGCTCAGCGGGGGGCTGGGCTGCTTCACCCCTCCACTTT; cdr3_aa: CASSAGGWAASPLHF
j_call: TRBJ2-1; clone_size: .; v_call: TRBV19; d_call: TRBD2; cdr3_nt: TGTGCCAGTAGTCTGGGACTAGCGGGAGTTTACAATGAGCAGTTCTTC; cdr3_aa: CASSLGLAGVYNEQFF
j_call: TRBJ2-2; clone_size: .; v_call: TRBV7-6; d_call: TRBD1; cdr3_nt: TGTGCCAGCAGCAGACAGGGCGCCGGGGAGCTGTTTTTT; cdr3_aa: CASSRQGAGELFF
j_call: TRBJ2-7; clone_size: few; v_call: TRBV3-1/TRBV3-2; d_call: .; cdr3_nt: TGTGCCAGCAGCCAATCGGGTTACGAGCAGTACTTC; cdr3_aa: CASSQSGYEQYF
j_call: TRBJ2-3; clone_size: .; v_call: TRBV5-4; d_call: .; cdr3_nt: TGTGCCAGCAGCTTCGGGGCAGATACGCAGTATTTT; cdr3_aa: CASSFGADTQYF
j_call: TRBJ2-2; clone_size: .; v_call: TRBV7-2; d_call: TRBD2; cdr3_nt: TGTGCCAGCAGCCGGACTAGCGGGTGGAACGGGGAGCTGTTTTTT; cdr3_aa: CASSRTSGWNGELFF
j_call: TRBJ1-5; clone_size: few; v_call: TRBV6-5; d_call: TRBD1; cdr3_nt: TGTGCCAGCAGTCCCGACAGGGTCGTCGGTCGGCCCCAGCATTTT; cdr3_aa: CASSPDRVVGRPQHF
j_call: TRBJ2-7; clone_size: .; v_call: TRBV6-5; d_call: .; cdr3_nt: TGTGCCAGCAGACCACAGGTTTGGATTCGGGACGAGCAGTACTTC; cdr3_aa: CASRPQVWIRDEQYF
j_call: TRBJ2-3; clone_size: .; v_call: TRBV2; d_call: .; cdr3_nt: TGTGCCAGCAGGCGGGACTTTAGCACAGATACGCAGTATTTT; cdr3_aa: CASRRDFSTDTQYF
j_call: TRBJ1-2; clone_size: .; v_call: TRBV30; d_call: TRBD1; cdr3_nt: TGTGCCTGGAGGTCCGCGGACAGGGGCCATGGCTACACCTTC; cdr3_aa: CAWRSADRGHGYTF
j_call: TRBJ1-2; clone_size: .; v_call: TRBV6-1; d_call: .; cdr3_nt: TGTGCCAGCAGTGAAATGTGGAGTAACTATGGCTACACCTTC; cdr3_aa: CASSEMWSNYGYTF
j_call: TRBJ2-4; clone_size: .; v_call: TRBV14; d_call: .; cdr3_nt: TGTGCCAGCAGCCCGGGGGTTAAAAACATTCAGTACTTC; cdr3_aa: CASSPGVKNIQYF
j_call: TRBJ2-7; clone_size: .; v_call: TRBV19; d_call: TRBD2; cdr3_nt: TGTGCCAGTAGTAGTCGACTAGCGGGAGTCTCCTACGAGCAGTACTTC; cdr3_aa: CASSSRLAGVSYEQYF
j_call: TRBJ1-6; clone_size: .; v_call: TRBV4-1; d_call: .; cdr3_nt: TGCGCCAGCAGCCAAGTCTGGCAGGTTAATTCACCCCTCCACTTT; cdr3_aa: CASSQVWQVNSPLHF
j_call: TRBJ1-2; clone_size: .; v_call: TRBV5-1; d_call: TRBD1; cdr3_nt: TGCGCCAGCAGCTTGAGTTCAGTCCAGCCCGGGACAGGGAGTGGCTACACCTTC; cdr3_aa: CASSLSSVQPGTGSGYTF